This T cell receptor (beta chain) was recorded in a study of blood T cell repertoires in COVID-19. About the study: Spain, Italy and the United States supplied samples that represented acute and convalescent COVID-19.

Germline values: CDR1 LNHNV, CDR2 YYDKDF (reference sequence). The CDR3 length is 15 residues. The V gene lost 2 bases and the J gene lost 8 bases, with 17 bases spanning the gap. In the source study's methods: Estimation of nucleated cell counts was performed using reference gene primer amplification. Profiled with immunoSEQ multiplex PCR; TCRdb holds only in-frame clones, not every one. The DNA gave D and trimming, while V, J and clone size come from that table. The table includes over 11,000 clones, 90% detected once. The origin of this receptor is a human donor in a cohort sampled during active COVID-19. Sequenced material: peripheral blood. The J gene is TRBJ2-3, the V gene TRBV15; D unclear. The CDR3 spells CATSRPPPESLTQYF. In nucleotides, the CDR3 is TGTGCCACCAGCAGACCCCCCCCAGAATCGCTTACGCAGTATTTT.